Listed below are T cell receptor beta chains from one sample, sequenced in a study of T-cell reconstitution after alpha-beta-depleted transplantation in children. TCRdb re-analysed the PCR reads in MiXCR, keeping a single row per CDR3 protein. Here the sample spans about 340,000 distinct CDR3 sequences, about a tenth being singletons. The material sequenced was PBMCs from the stem cell graft donor, taken from the stem cell graft. The receptors shown here come from a human donor who donated a stem cell graft to a child with acute lymphoblastic leukemia. Each CDR3 is given with its conserved first and last residue. D genes are given only for firm matches. Size is omitted from some rows. Given values are once, few, many or a class for expanded clones.

v_gene,d_gene,abundance,j_gene,CDR3aa,CDR3nt
TRBV3-1,.,.,TRBJ2-6,CASSQGVSSGANVLTF,TGTGCCAGCAGCCAAGGGGTGTCCTCTGGGGCCAACGTCCTGACTTTC
TRBV10-3,TRBD1,few,TRBJ2-5,CAISSGQARETQYF,TGTGCCATCAGCTCGGGACAGGCCCGGGAGACCCAGTACTTC
TRBV5-1,.,few,TRBJ2-1,CASSLGDGPTEQFF,TGCGCCAGCAGCTTGGGGGACGGCCCCACTGAGCAGTTCTTC
TRBV19,.,.,TRBJ2-3,CASSREEDTQYF,TGTGCCAGTAGTAGGGAAGAAGATACGCAGTATTTT
TRBV10-3,TRBD1,.,TRBJ2-5,CAISSGQAGRTQYF,TGTGCCATCAGTTCCGGACAGGCTGGGCGGACCCAGTACTTC
TRBV2,.,.,TRBJ2-7,CASSVDYPGEQYF,TGTGCCAGCAGTGTGGATTATCCGGGGGAGCAGTACTTC
TRBV10-3,TRBD2,.,TRBJ2-7,CAISEPHGLAGVSEQYF,TGTGCCATCAGTGAGCCCCATGGACTAGCGGGAGTCAGCGAGCAGTACTTC
TRBV28,.,few,TRBJ2-7,CASTRASSRVYEQYF,TGTGCCAGCACTAGAGCTTCTTCCCGGGTCTACGAGCAGTACTTC
TRBV5-1,.,few,TRBJ2-3,CASSWGDGTDTQYF,TGCGCCAGCAGCTGGGGGGACGGAACAGATACGCAGTATTTT
TRBV7-9,.,many,TRBJ1-1,CASRRDPNTEAFF,TGTGCCAGCAGGAGGGACCCCAACACTGAAGCTTTCTTT
TRBV19,.,.,TRBJ2-5,CASSSSLIPAETQYF,TGTGCCAGTAGTTCCAGCCTGATCCCTGCAGAGACCCAGTACTTC
TRBV5-1,TRBD2,few,TRBJ2-1,CASSTSGTSNEQFF,TGCGCCAGCAGTACTTCCGGGACTAGCAATGAGCAGTTCTTC
TRBV30,.,few,TRBJ1-1,CAWSGHGTGVNTEAFF,TGTGCCTGGAGCGGACACGGGACGGGAGTGAACACTGAAGCTTTCTTT
TRBV6-2/TRBV6-3,.,many,TRBJ1-6,CASSTDSGSPLHF,TGTGCCAGCAGTACGGACTCGGGATCACCCCTCCACTTT
TRBV7-6,.,.,TRBJ2-1,CASSPSGPRPNEQFF,TGTGCCAGCAGCCCCAGCGGACCGCGGCCCAATGAGCAGTTCTTC
TRBV28,.,.,TRBJ1-2,CASSETGTKPNYGYTF,TGTGCCAGCAGTGAAACCGGGACGAAACCTAACTATGGCTACACCTTC
TRBV12-3/TRBV12-4,TRBD2,few,TRBJ2-1,CASRTGTSQNNEQFF,TGTGCCAGCAGGACCGGGACTAGTCAAAACAATGAGCAGTTCTTC
TRBV18,TRBD2,many,TRBJ2-3,CASSPGLAGVDTQYF,TGTGCCAGCTCACCAGGGCTAGCGGGAGTAGATACGCAGTATTTT
TRBV29-1,.,.,TRBJ1-1,CSVDVDSRDTEAFF,TGCAGCGTTGATGTGGACAGTCGGGACACTGAAGCTTTCTTT
TRBV3-1,.,many,TRBJ1-2,CASILRVGYTF,TGTGCCAGCATCCTGCGGGTTGGCTACACCTTC
TRBV12-3/TRBV12-4,TRBD2,.,TRBJ2-1,CASSQSGRGSDEEFF,TGTGCCAGCAGTCAAAGCGGGAGGGGGAGCGATGAGGAGTTCTTC
TRBV10-3,.,.,TRBJ2-1,CAISDGVIEQFF,TGTGCCATCAGTGATGGAGTGATCGAGCAGTTCTTC
TRBV27,.,many,TRBJ1-5,CASSLWSNQPQHF,TGTGCCAGCAGTTTGTGGAGCAATCAGCCCCAGCATTTT
TRBV10-3,.,.,TRBJ1-5,CAISESSQLWQPQHF,TGTGCCATCAGTGAGTCTTCGCAGTTATGGCAGCCCCAGCATTTT
TRBV25-1,.,many,TRBJ1-2,CASTGGLHGYTF,TGTGCCAGCACAGGTGGTTTACATGGCTACACCTTC
TRBV7-6,TRBD1,many,TRBJ2-3,CASSFTGTGGYPTDTQYF,TGTGCCAGCAGCTTTACCGGGACAGGGGGCTACCCAACAGATACGCAGTATTTT
TRBV6-1,.,.,TRBJ1-2,CASSRRGSGAWGYTF,TGTGCCAGCAGCCGACGGGGCTCGGGGGCATGGGGCTACACCTTC
TRBV27,.,many,TRBJ2-7,CASSLRGDEQYF,TGTGCCAGCAGTTTACGAGGGGACGAGCAGTACTTC
TRBV6-5,.,.,TRBJ2-7,CASSYEAGGAYEQYF,TGTGCCAGCAGTTACGAGGCAGGGGGGGCCTACGAGCAGTACTTC
TRBV9,TRBD2,few,TRBJ2-5,CASSVGLGLAEETQYF,TGTGCCAGCAGCGTAGGTTTAGGACTAGCAGAAGAGACCCAGTACTTC
TRBV15,.,few,TRBJ2-2,CATSRGGENTGELFF,TGTGCCACCAGCAGAGGGGGGGAGAACACCGGGGAGCTGTTTTTT
TRBV29-1,.,few,TRBJ1-2,CSVSHREAGYTF,TGCAGCGTCTCCCACAGGGAGGCTGGCTACACCTTC
TRBV10-2,.,.,TRBJ1-1,CASSEHWTGALNTEAFF,TGCGCCAGCAGTGAGCATTGGACCGGGGCCCTGAACACTGAAGCTTTCTTT
TRBV11-2,.,.,TRBJ2-1,CASSQGRGRAREHEQFF,TGTGCCAGCAGCCAAGGGAGGGGGAGGGCCAGAGAACATGAGCAGTTCTTC
TRBV7-2,.,many,TRBJ1-2,CASSLMEGGFYGYTF,TGTGCCAGCAGCTTAATGGAGGGCGGTTTCTATGGCTACACCTTC
TRBV2,.,few,TRBJ1-6,CASTPVGGSPLHF,TGTGCCAGCACCCCGGTGGGGGGCTCACCCCTCCACTTT
TRBV6-5,TRBD2,.,TRBJ2-1,CASHREGQYNEQFF,TGTGCCAGCCACCGGGAGGGCCAGTACAATGAGCAGTTCTTC
TRBV5-4,TRBD2,few,TRBJ2-3,CASSVGGGRAIDTQYF,TGTGCCAGCAGCGTGGGGGGCGGGAGGGCCATAGATACGCAGTATTTT
TRBV7-3,.,many,TRBJ2-3,CASSLGYLGADTQYF,TGTGCCAGCAGCTTAGGATACCTGGGGGCAGATACGCAGTATTTT
TRBV19,.,.,TRBJ2-7,CASSMTGSSYEQYF,TGTGCCAGTAGTATGACAGGTTCCTCCTACGAGCAGTACTTC